This T cell receptor beta chain comes out of a study of T cell changes during pregnancy in multiple sclerosis. Per the germline V gene, CDR1 is SGHVS and CDR2 is FQNEAQ. With 0 bases removed from V and 1 base from J, the gap between germline ends came to 6 bases. The CDR3 is made up of 14 amino acids. Here immunoSEQ multiplex PCR was the method, and the copy in TCRdb shows in-frame clones only, minus some. The sample lists 80,000 or so clones; around 92% were seen once. The sample here was peripheral blood, taken before pregnancy. This clonotype was obtained from a female donor with multiple sclerosis, enrolled in a pregnancy study. The chain uses TRBV7-8 and TRBJ1-1; D not certain. The CDR3 reads CASSLALGNTEAFF. The CDR3, as DNA: TGTGCCAGCAGCTTAGCGCTAGGGAACACTGAAGCTTTCTTT. The variable domain in full, with the rest retrieved from reference TRBV7-8 and TRBJ1-1, is GAGVSQSPRYKVAKRGQDVALRCDPISGHVSLFWYQQALGQGPEFLTYFQNEAQLDKSGLPSDRFFAERPEGSVSTLKIQRTQQEDSAVYLCASSLALGNTEAFFGQGTRLTVV.